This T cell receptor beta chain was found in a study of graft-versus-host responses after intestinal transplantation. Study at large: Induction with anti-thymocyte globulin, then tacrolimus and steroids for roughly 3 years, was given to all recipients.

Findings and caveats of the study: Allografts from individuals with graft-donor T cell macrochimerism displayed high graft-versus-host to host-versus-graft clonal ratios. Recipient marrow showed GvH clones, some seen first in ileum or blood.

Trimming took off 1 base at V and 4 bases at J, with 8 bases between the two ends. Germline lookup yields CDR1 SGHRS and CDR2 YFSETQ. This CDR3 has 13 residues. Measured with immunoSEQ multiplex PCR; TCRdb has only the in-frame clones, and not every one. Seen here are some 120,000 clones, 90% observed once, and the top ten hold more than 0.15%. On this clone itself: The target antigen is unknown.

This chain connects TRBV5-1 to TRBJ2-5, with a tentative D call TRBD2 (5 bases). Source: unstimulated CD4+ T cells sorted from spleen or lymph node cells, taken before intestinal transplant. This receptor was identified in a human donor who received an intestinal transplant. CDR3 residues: CASSLNLAETQYF. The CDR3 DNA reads TGCGCCAGCAGCTTGAACCTAGCAGAGACCCAGTACTTC. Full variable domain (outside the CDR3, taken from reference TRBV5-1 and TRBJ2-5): KAGVTQTPRYLIKTRGQQVTLSCSPISGHRSVSWYQQTPGQGLQFLFEYFSETQRNKGNFPGRFSGRQFSNSRSEMNVSTLELGDSALYLCASSLNLAETQYFGPGTRLLVL.